Reported below is one TCR beta chain. This sample is drawn from a study of CD4+ T cells in melanoma. This table comes from immunoSEQ multiplex PCR, and its TCRdb copy is limited to in-frame clones, with some not included. The table lists fewer than 150,000 clones, approximately 91% of them singletons. The CDR3 sequence is 13 residues long. V lost 6 bases, J lost 3 bases, and 12 bases lay in between. Germline CDR1 MNHNY, CDR2 SVGAGI (reference sequence). The TCR sequence derives from a human donor with melanoma. The chain carries TRBV6-6 and TRBJ2-7, with D possibly TRBD2 on 5 matching bases. CDR3 amino acids: CASSRRGGYEQYF. DNA for the CDR3: TGTGCCAGCAGCCGACGAGGAGGCTACGAGCAGTACTTC.